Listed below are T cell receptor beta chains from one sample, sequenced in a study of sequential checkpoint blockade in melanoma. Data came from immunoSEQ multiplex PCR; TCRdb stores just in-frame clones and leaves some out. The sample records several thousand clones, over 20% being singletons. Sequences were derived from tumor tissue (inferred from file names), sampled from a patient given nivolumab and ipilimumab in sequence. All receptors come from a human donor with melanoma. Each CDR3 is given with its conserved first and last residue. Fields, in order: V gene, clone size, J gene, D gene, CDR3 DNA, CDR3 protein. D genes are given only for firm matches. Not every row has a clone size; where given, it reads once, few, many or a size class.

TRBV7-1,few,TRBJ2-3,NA,TGTGCCAGCAGCTTAGATATGAGAGATACGCAGTATTTT,CASSLDMRDTQYF
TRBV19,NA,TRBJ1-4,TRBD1,TGTGCCAGTAGTACGACTCCGACAGGGGTTCATGAAAAACTGTTTTTT,CASSTTPTGVHEKLFF
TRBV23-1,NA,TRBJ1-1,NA,TGCGCCAGCAGCCAAGATCGCGGCTCCTTCGCGTTCTTT,CASSQDRGSFAFF
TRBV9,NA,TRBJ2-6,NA,TGTGCCAGCAGCGGTTCCCCCTCTGGGGCCAACGTCCTGACTTTC,CASSGSPSGANVLTF
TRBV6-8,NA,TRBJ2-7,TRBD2,TGTGCCAGCACCAAAGGTGCGGGACTAGCGGGTTACGAGCAGTACTTC,CASTKGAGLAGYEQYF
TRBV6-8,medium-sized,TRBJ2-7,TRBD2,TGTGCCAGTACCGGGACTAGCGTCTTCCACGAGCAGTACTTC,CASTGTSVFHEQYF
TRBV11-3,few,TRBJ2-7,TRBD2,TGTGCCAGCAGCTTGGTGGGGACTAGCGGGAGGACCCGGGGTGAGCAGTACTTC,CASSLVGTSGRTRGEQYF
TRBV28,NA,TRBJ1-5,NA,TGTGCCAGCAGTTTAGGGGGGGCTAGCCGTCAGCCCCAGCATTTT,CASSLGGASRQPQHF
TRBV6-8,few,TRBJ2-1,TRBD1,TGTGCCAGCAGGTGGGGACAGATTTACAATGAGCAGTTCTTC,CASRWGQIYNEQFF
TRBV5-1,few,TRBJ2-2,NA,TGCGCCAGCAGCTTATCGTGGCTCACCGGGGAGCTGTTTTTT,CASSLSWLTGELFF
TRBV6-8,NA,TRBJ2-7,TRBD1,TGTGCCAGCAGCAGACAGGGGTGGGAGCAGTACTTC,CASSRQGWEQYF
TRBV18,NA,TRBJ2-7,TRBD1,TGTGCCAGCTCACCAGGGGGTCAGGGGGAGTACGAGCAGTACTTC,CASSPGGQGEYEQYF
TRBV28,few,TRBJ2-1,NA,TGTGCCAGCAGGGGCTCGCAGGGGTTAGTCAATGAGCAGTTCTTC,CASRGSQGLVNEQFF
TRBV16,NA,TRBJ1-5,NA,TGTGCCAGCAGCCAATCCCGCGGGAATCAGCCCCAGCATTTT,CASSQSRGNQPQHF
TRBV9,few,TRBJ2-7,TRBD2,TGTGCCAGCAGCGTTAGCGGGACTAGTGGATACGAGCAGTACTTC,CASSVSGTSGYEQYF
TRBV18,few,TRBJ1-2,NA,TGTGCCAGCTCACCCGGAGCTTTAGGATATGGCTACACCTTC,CASSPGALGYGYTF
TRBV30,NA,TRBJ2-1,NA,TGTGCCTGGAATCGCGGTCTATACAATGAGCAGTTCTTC,CAWNRGLYNEQFF
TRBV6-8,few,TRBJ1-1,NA,TGTGCCATCAGCCTTTCTGGGAACACTGAAGCTTTCTTT,CAISLSGNTEAFF
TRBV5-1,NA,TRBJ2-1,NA,TGCGCCAGCAGCTTGACAGGTTCTTCTTACAATGAGCAGTTCTTC,CASSLTGSSYNEQFF
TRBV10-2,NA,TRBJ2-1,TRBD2,TGCGCCAGCAGTGAAGGGACTAGCTATGTGTGGCAGTTCTTC,CASSEGTSYVWQFF
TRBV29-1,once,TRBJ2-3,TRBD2,TGCAGCGTTGGTCGTAGCGGGAGGGCCGGGGGAGATACGCAGTATTTT,CSVGRSGRAGGDTQYF
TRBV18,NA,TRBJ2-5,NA,TGTGCCAGCTCACCGGCCAGGGCCCAAGAGACCCAGTACTTC,CASSPARAQETQYF
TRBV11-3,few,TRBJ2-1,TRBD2,TGTGCCAGCAGCCCCACTAGCGGGAGGTCTACGAATGAGCAGTTCTTC,CASSPTSGRSTNEQFF
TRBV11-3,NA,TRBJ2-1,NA,TGTGCCAGCAGCTTAGGAGGAAGTGGAGGGGGGGATGAGCAGTTCTTC,CASSLGGSGGGDEQFF
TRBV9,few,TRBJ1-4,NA,TGTGCCAGCAGCGTTGCCCCGGGACTACAAGCAAAACTGTTTTTT,CASSVAPGLQAKLFF
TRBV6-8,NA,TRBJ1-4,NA,TGTGCCAGCAGTACACGGGACGGTGAAAAACTGTTTTTT,CASSTRDGEKLFF
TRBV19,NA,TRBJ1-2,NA,TGTGCCAGTAGTATAGACACACAGGGAGCCTATGGCTACACCTTC,CASSIDTQGAYGYTF
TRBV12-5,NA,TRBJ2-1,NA,TGTGCCACCAAAGAGGAAAGCTCCTACAATGAGCAGTTCTTC,CATKEESSYNEQFF
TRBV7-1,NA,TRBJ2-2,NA,TGTGCCAGCAGCTCGAGGGAAACCGGGGAGCTGTTTTTT,CASSSRETGELFF
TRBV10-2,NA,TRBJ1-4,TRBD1,TGCGCCAGCAGTGAAGTTCCCGGGACAGGGGGTGAAAAACTGTTTTTT,CASSEVPGTGGEKLFF
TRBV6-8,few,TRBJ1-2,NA,TGTGCCAGCAGTCTAACCTCAGGGGAGGCCTCTAACTATGGCTACACCTTC,CASSLTSGEASNYGYTF
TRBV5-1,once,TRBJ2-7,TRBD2,TGCGCCAGCAGCTTACCACACTATTCCGGGACTAGCGGGAGACTCTACGAGCAGTACTTC,CASSLPHYSGTSGRLYEQYF
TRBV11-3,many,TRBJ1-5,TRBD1,TGTGCCAGCAGCTTTGGACAGGTTAGCAATCAGCCCCAGCATTTT,CASSFGQVSNQPQHF
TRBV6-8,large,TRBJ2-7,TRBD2,TGTGCCAGCCAAAAACGGGAGGACCTCTTCTACGAGCAGTACTTC,CASQKREDLFYEQYF
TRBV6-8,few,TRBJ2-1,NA,TGTGCCAGCAGTTCCAATTACATGGGCTCCAATGAGCAGTTCTTC,CASSSNYMGSNEQFF
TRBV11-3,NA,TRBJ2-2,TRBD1,TGTGCCAGCAGCCCCGGACAGGGGAAGGACACCGGGGAGCTGTTTTTT,CASSPGQGKDTGELFF
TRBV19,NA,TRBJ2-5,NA,TGTGCCAGTAGTAGGGATTCGGCTTCATCCGGACAGTACTTC,CASSRDSASSGQYF
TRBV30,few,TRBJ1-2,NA,TGTGCCTGGAGTCCATTCCCCGGACTGAGCGGGTATGGCTACACCTTC,CAWSPFPGLSGYGYTF
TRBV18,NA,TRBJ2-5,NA,TGTGCCAGCTCACCGTCTTTTGTAGCGGAGACCCAGTACTTC,CASSPSFVAETQYF
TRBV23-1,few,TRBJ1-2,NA,TGCGCCAGCAGCCCAAACAGGGCCGGGGGCTACACCTTC,CASSPNRAGGYTF
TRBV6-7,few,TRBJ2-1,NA,TGTGCCAGCAGCCAACAATTGGGGAGCTCCTACAATGAGCAGTTCTTC,CASSQQLGSSYNEQFF
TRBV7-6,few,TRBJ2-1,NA,TGTGCTAGCAGCTTAGGTAGTGGCTCAGGGCTATTCTACAATGAGCAGTTCTTC,CASSLGSGSGLFYNEQFF
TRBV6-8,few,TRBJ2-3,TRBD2,TGTGCCAGCAGTAACCCCGGGAGGGCCTCAGATACGCAGTATTTT,CASSNPGRASDTQYF
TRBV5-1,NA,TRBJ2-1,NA,TGCGCCAGCAGCCAGACAGGTGGGTCCTACAATGAGCAGTTCTTC,CASSQTGGSYNEQFF
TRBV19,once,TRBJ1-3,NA,TGTGCCAGTAGTATAGGGCCTCACTCTGGAAACACCATATATTTT,CASSIGPHSGNTIYF
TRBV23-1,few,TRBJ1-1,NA,TGCGCCAGCAGCTCGGGAGCGAACACTGAAGCTTTCTTT,CASSSGANTEAFF
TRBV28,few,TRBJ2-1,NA,TGTGCCAGCAGTCCCGTTTTTTCCAATGAGCAGTTCTTC,CASSPVFSNEQFF
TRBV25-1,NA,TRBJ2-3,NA,TGTGCCAGCAGTGAAATGGGGGGCCAATCGACGGATACGCAGTATTTT,CASSEMGGQSTDTQYF
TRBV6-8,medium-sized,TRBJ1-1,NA,TGTGCCAGCAGTTACTCGGAATTGAACACTGAAGCTTTCTTT,CASSYSELNTEAFF
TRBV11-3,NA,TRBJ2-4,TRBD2,TGTGCCAGCAGCTTAGGCCCTAGCGGGAGGTCTCTGGCCAAAAACATTCAGTACTTC,CASSLGPSGRSLAKNIQYF